The present entry profiles one T cell receptor beta chain with its context. The sample is drawn from a study of beta chain features in type 1 diabetes. At the level of the study: There was similarity between patients and healthy donors in age, gender and cell yields.

Expressed TCRB transcripts were sequenced because the isolated RNA had all been reverse transcribed beforehand. About 3.6 million reads on average were seen across naive, central memory and regulatory T cell samples. TCRdb's table, derived via immunoSEQ multiplex PCR, lists solely in-frame clones and lacks some. The table records some 900,000 clones, under 20% of them present only once. From germline, CDR1 is LGHNA and CDR2 YSLEER. Trimming at V came to 7 bases and at J to 6 bases, leaving 17 bases not matched to a gene. The CDR3 extends over 19 amino acids. Sample: naive CD4+ T cells from blood. The rearrangement links TRBV4-3 to TRBJ2-1, with 14 nucleotides matching TRBD2. This sequence was found in a woman aged 18-29 years in good health. CDR3 loop: CASTPRLAGGAGGTNEQFF. The CDR3 coding sequence is TGCGCCAGCACCCCGAGACTAGCGGGAGGGGCCGGAGGGACCAATGAGCAGTTCTTC.